Listed here is a single T cell receptor beta chain. Its antigen is not yet known. The input lacks base qualities; no much larger clone sits a single base away. Participants in the prospective study were aged roughly 18 to 100 years, lived in under 30 United States geographic areas, and enrolled through a virtual design. In the prospective study, cohorts were assigned on the basis of participant-reported clinical history obtained from a screening survey and a study questionnaire. ImmuneRACE Cohort 3 recovered participants were defined by two consecutive negative NP/OP PCR tests, healthcare professional clearance, or symptom resolution. Each participant in the prospective study had whole blood, serum and a nasopharyngeal or oropharyngeal swab collected by mobile phlebotomists. Over an approximately 2-month period, participants in the prospective study had the option of providing additional blood draws and questionnaires. Blood samples from the prospective study were shipped frozen or at room temperature prior to DNA extraction.

The data are from a study of blood T cell repertoires in COVID-19 (dated by TCRdb to 2020 to 2022). Turning to the overall study: Samples covering the acute and convalescent phases of COVID-19 were provided by collaborators in the United States, Italy and Spain. The prospective study material was composed of cDNA or gDNA derived from T cells, B-cell-depleted T cells, or PBMCs. Where available, HLA class I and class II types were obtained from metadata supplied by the sample provider rather than from assay-based typing. The repertoires were released in a freely available public database intended as a resource for research on the immune response to SARS-CoV-2. Nearly every sample came with metadata listing a de-identified subject ID, COVID-19 status, age in years and sex. Subjects who had been exposed to COVID-19, were actively infected with it, or had recovered from it provided the deeply sampled blood TCRbeta repertoires that made up the dataset. The samples were drawn from two sources: the first 160 participants of the ongoing ImmuneRACE study, and 950 to 1,500 subjects contributed by 6 global collaborators. The research as a whole found: The quantity of clinical and demographic metadata differed by source and by participant and was supplied without curation.

TCRbeta CDR3 regions were amplified from genomic DNA using the immunoSEQ Assay, a bias-controlled multiplex PCR. As for the original processing: Nucleated cell counts per sample were estimated from amplification of reference gene primers within the assay. Sequence reads were collapsed and filtered to measure the absolute abundance of every unique TCRbeta CDR3 rearrangement. For each sample, productive Simpson clonality was calculated as the square root of Simpson's diversity index over productive rearrangements. Imported from immuneACCESS, the table was reduced by TCRdb to in-frame sequences with V and J called. These copies leave out some clones; in studies compared against another copy, an unresolved V gene accounts for under half, and the cause of the remainder is not known. The DNA gave D and trimming, while V, J and clone size come from that table. A total of fewer than 200,000 clones appear in this sample, roughly 83% of them only once. Of the sample, roughly 4.5% is held by the ten largest clones.

Reading from cysteine to phenylalanine, the CDR3 counts 16 amino acids. Kept here is only the CDR3 DNA, which spans 48 bases and is read in frame from base 1. CDR1 and CDR2, per the germline V gene (reference sequence), are LNHDA and SQIVND. At the junction V is shortened by 5 bases and J by 0 bases; bases outside the gene matches: 8. The chain is encoded by TRBV19 joined to TRBJ1-1; the central 8 bases match TRBD1. Source material: PBMCs or T cells enriched from blood (not recorded which). The source is a woman in her 50s who had recovered from COVID-19. The DNA sequence reads TGTGCCAGTAGTGGACAGGGATTCGGTTTGAACACTGAAGCTTTCTTT. It specifies CASSGQGFGLNTEAFF. The variable domain in full, with residues beyond the CDR3 obtained from the reference TRBV19 and TRBJ1-1 genes, is DGGITQSPKYLFRKEGQNVTLSCEQNLNHDAMYWYRQDPGQGLRLIYYSQIVNDFQKGDIAEGYSVSREKKESFPLTVTSAQKNPTAFYLCASSGQGFGLNTEAFFGQGTRLTVV.